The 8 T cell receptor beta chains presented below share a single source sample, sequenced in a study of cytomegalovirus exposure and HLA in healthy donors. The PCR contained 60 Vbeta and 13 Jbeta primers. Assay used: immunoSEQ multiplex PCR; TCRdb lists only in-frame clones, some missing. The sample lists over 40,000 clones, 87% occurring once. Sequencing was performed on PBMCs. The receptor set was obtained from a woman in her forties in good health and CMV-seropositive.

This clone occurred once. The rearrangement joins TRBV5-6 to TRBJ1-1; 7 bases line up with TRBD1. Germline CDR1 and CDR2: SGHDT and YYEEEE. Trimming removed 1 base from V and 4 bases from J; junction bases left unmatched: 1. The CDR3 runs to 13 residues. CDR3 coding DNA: TGTGCCAGCAGCTTGAGGGACAGCACTGAAGCTTTCTTT. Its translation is CASSLRDSTEAFF.

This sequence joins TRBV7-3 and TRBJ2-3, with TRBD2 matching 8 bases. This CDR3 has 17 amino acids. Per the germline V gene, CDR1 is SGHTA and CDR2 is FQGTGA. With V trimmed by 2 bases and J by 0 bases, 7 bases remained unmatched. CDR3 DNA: TGTGCCAGCAGCTTATCGGGAGGGCCCCTTAGCACAGATACGCAGTATTTT. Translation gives CASSLSGGPLSTDTQYF.

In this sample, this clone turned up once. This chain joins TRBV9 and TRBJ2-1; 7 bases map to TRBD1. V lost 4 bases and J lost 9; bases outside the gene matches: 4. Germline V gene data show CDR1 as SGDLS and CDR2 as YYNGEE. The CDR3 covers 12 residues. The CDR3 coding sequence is TGTGCCAGCAGCCCGGACAGGCGTGAGCAGTTCTTC. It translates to CASSPDRREQFF.

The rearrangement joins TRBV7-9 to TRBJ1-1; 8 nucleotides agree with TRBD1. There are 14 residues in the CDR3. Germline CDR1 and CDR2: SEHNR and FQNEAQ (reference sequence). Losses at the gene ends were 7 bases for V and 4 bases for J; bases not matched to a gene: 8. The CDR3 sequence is CASINRGVSTEAFF. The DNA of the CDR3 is TGTGCCAGCATCAACAGGGGGGTGAGCACTGAAGCTTTCTTT.

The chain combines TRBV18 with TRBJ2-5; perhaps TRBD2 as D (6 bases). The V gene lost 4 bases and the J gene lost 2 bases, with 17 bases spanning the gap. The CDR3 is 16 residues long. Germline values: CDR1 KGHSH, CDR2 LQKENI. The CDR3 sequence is CASSLKPPGGQETQYF. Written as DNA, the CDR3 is TGTGCCAGCTCACTGAAACCTCCCGGGGGACAAGAGACCCAGTACTTC.

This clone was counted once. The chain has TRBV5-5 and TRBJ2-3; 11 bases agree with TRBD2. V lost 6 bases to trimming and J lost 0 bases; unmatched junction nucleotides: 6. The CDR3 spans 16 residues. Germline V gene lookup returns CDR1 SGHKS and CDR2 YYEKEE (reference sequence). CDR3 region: CASNQLAGASTDTQYF. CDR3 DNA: TGTGCCAGCAACCAACTAGCGGGGGCTAGCACAGATACGCAGTATTTT. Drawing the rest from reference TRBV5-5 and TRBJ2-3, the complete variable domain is DAGVTQSPTHLIKTRGQQVTLRCSPISGHKSVSWYQQVLGQGPQFIFQYYEKEERGRGNFPDRFSARQFPNYSSELNVNALLLGDSALYLCASNQLAGASTDTQYFGPGTRLTVL.

The CDR3 DNA is TGTGCCAGCACCGGGAGCCCCAAAAACATTCAGTACTTC. It encodes CASTGSPKNIQYF. This chain links TRBV28 with TRBJ2-4, with TRBD2 as a possible D gene (6 bases). Germline V CDR1 and CDR2: MDHEN, SYDVKM. V was clipped by 7 bases and J by 2 bases, with 9 bases between them. This CDR3 spans 13 amino acids.

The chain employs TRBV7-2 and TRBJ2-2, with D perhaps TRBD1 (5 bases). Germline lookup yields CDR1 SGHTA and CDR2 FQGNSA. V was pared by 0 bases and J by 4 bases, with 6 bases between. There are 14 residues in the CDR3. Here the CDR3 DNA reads TGTGCCAGCAGCTTAGCTGGGGCCACCGGGGAGCTGTTTTTT. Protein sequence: CASSLAGATGELFF.